This T cell receptor beta chain was recovered during a study of identical twins' blood T cells. Study-level background: About 6 alpha and roughly 6 beta libraries together yielded 50 million to 65 million reads.

Per the study methods: Each library had roughly 2.2 to 4 million CDR3 reads and about 100,000 to nearly 500,000 clonotypes. TCRdb processed the 5' RACE reads anew with MiXCR; each CDR3 protein has one entry. The V and J calls follow TCRdb's processing rather than the paper's. Here the sample spans 350,000 to 400,000 distinct CDR3 sequences, more than 25% being singletons. Comments on this clonotype: The antigen is not known.

Notes on the study in general: Abundant TCRbeta CDR3s overlapped more between twins than with unrelated donors.

Sequencing was done on a sample of PBMCs. The TCR sequence derives from a woman aged 18-49 years in good health.

For the CDR3, the DNA is TGTGCCAGCAGTTTAAGGACGGGAGTAACGGAGACCCAGTACTTC. Protein sequence: CASSLRTGVTETQYF. This chain joins TRBV27 and TRBJ2-5; tentative D call: TRBD2 (6 bases). The CDR3 loop spans 15 amino acids. Trimming removed 2 bases at V and 5 bases at J, with 15 bases between. Per germline, CDR1 MNHEY and CDR2 SMNVEV (reference sequence).